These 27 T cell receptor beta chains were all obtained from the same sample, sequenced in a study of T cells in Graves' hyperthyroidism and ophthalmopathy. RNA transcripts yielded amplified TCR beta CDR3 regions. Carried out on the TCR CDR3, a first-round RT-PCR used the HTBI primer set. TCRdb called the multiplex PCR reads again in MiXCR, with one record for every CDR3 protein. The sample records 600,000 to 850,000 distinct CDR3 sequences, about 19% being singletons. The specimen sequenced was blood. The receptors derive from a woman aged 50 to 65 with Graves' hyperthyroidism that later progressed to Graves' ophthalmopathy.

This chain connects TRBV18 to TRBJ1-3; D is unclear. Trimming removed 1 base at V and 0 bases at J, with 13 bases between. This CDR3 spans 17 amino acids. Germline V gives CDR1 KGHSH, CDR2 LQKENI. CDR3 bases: TGTGCCAGCTCACCACTTGCTGCCTCGAGCTCTGGAAACACCATATATTTT. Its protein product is CASSPLAASSSGNTIYF. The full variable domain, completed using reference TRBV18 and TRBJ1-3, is NAGVMQNPRHLVRRRGQEARLRCSPMKGHSHVYWYRQLPEEGLKFMVYLQKENIIDESGMPKERFSAEFPKEGPSILRIQQVVRGDSAAYFCASSPLAASSSGNTIYFGEGSWLTVV.

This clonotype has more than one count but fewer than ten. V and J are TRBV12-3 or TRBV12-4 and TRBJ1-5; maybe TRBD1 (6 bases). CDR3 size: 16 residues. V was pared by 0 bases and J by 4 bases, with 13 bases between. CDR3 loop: CASSLATGGWNQPQHF. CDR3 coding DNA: TGTGCCAGCAGTTTAGCCACCGGGGGCTGGAATCAGCCCCAGCATTTT.

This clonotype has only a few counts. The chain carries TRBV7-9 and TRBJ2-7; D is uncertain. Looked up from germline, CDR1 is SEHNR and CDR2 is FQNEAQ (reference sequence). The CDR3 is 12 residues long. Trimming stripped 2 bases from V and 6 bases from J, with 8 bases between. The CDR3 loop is CASSLSPLEQYF. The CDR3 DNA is TGTGCCAGCAGCTTATCTCCTCTCGAGCAGTACTTC. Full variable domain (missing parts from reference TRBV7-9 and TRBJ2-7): DTGVSQNPRHKITKRGQNVTFRCDPISEHNRLYWYRQTLGQGPEFLTYFQNEAQLEKSRLLSDRFSAERPKGSFSTLEIQRTEQGDSAMYLCASSLSPLEQYFGPGTRLTVT.

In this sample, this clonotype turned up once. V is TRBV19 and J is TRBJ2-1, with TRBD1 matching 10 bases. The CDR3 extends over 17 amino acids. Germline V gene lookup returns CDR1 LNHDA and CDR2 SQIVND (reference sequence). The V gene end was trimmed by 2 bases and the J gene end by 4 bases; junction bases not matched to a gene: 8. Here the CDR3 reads CASSIRSGGQGYNEQFF. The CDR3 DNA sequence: TGTGCCAGTAGTATAAGATCGGGGGGACAGGGGTACAATGAGCAGTTCTTC.

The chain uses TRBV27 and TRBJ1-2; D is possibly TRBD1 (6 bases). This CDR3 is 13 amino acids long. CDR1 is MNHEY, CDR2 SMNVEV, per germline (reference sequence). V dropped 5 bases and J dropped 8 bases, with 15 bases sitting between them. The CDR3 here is CASSGRQAHGYTF. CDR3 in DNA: TGTGCCAGCAGTGGTAGACAGGCCCACGGCTACACCTTC.

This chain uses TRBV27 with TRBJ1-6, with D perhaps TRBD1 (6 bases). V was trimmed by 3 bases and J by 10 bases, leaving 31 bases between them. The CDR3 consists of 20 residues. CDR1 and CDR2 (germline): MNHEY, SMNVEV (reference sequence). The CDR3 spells CASSFWPKRTVGPFSSPLHF. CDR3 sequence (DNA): TGTGCCAGCAGTTTCTGGCCGAAGCGGACAGTAGGTCCTTTTAGCTCACCCCTCCACTTT.

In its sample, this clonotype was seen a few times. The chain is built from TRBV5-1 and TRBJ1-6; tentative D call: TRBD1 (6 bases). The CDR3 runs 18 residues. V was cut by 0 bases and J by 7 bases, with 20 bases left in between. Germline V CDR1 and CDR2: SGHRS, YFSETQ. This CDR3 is CASSLGQAATILNSPLHF. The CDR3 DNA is TGCGCCAGCAGCTTGGGACAGGCGGCTACGATTTTGAATTCACCCCTCCACTTT.

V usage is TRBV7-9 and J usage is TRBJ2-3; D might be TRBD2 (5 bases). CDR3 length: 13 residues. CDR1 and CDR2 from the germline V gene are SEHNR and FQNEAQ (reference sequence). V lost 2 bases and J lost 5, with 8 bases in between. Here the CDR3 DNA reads TGTGCCAGCAGCTTAAAGGAGGAAGATACGCAGTATTTT. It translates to CASSLKEEDTQYF.

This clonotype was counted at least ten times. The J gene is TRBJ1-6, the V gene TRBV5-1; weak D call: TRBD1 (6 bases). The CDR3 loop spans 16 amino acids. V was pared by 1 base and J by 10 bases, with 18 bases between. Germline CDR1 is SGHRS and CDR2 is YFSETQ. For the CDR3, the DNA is TGCGCCAGCAGCTTGAGTACAGGGAGAGGATTCTCACCCCTCCACTTT. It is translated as CASSLSTGRGFSPLHF.

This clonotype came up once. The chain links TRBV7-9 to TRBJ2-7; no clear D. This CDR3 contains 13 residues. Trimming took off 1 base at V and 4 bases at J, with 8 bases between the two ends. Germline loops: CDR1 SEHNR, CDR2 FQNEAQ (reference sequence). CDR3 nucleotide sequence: TGTGCCAGCAGCTTAGTGTGGGGTTACGAGCAGTACTTC. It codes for CASSLVWGYEQYF. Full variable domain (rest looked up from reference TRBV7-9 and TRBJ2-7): DTGVSQNPRHKITKRGQNVTFRCDPISEHNRLYWYRQTLGQGPEFLTYFQNEAQLEKSRLLSDRFSAERPKGSFSTLEIQRTEQGDSAMYLCASSLVWGYEQYFGPGTRLTVT.

The CDR3 spells CASGGGMNTEAFF. The CDR3 region has the DNA TGTGCCAGCGGGGGGGGGATGAACACTGAAGCTTTCTTT. V gene TRBV3-1 combines with J gene TRBJ1-1, with D perhaps TRBD1 (5 bases). V gave up 8 bases and J gave up 0 bases, with 10 bases separating them. Germline V CDR1 and CDR2: LGHDT, YNNKEL (reference sequence). The CDR3 runs to 13 residues.

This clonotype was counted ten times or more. The CDR3: CARRTGDNTGELFF. CDR3 nucleotides: TGTGCCAGACGAACAGGGGATAACACCGGGGAGCTGTTTTTT. The chain joins TRBV12-3 or TRBV12-4 to TRBJ2-2; 7 positions agree with TRBD1. The CDR3 is made up of 14 amino acids. After removal of 9 bases from V and 2 bases from J, the junction contained 6 bases not matched to a gene.

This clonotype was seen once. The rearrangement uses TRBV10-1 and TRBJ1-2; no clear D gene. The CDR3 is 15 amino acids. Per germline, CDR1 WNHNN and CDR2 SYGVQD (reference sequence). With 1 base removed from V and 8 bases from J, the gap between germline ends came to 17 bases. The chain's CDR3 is CASSEFRETPWGYTF. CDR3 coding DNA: TGCGCCAGCAGTGAGTTCCGGGAGACCCCCTGGGGCTACACCTTC.

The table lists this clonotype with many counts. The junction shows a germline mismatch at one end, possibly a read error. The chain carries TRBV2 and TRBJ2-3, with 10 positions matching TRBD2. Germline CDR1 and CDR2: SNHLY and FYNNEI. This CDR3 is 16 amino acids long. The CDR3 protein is CASKRGLAANTYTQYF. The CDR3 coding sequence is TGTGCCAGCAAACGCGGACTAGCGGCGAACACATATACGCAGTATTTT. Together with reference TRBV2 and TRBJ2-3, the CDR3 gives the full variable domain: EPEVTQTPSHQVTQMGQEVILRCVPISNHLYFYWYRQILGQKVEFLVSFYNNEISEKSEIFDDQFSVERPDGSNFTLKIRSTKLEDSAMYFCASKRGLAANTYTQYFGPGTRLTVL.

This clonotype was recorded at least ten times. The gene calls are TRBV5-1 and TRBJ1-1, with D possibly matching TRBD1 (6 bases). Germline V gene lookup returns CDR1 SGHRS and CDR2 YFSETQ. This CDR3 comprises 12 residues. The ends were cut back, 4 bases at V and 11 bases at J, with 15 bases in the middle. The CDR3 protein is CASSPKGVVAFF. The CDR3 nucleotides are TGCGCCAGCAGCCCCAAGGGGGTGGTTGCTTTCTTT.

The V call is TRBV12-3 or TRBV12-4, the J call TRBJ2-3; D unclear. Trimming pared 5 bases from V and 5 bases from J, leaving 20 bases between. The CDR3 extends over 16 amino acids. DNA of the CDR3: TGTGCCAGCAGTCCCCTTGACTCCGCCAAGGTAGATACGCAGTATTTT. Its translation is CASSPLDSAKVDTQYF.

The CDR3 loop is CATLFRDRGETDTQYF. DNA for the CDR3: TGTGCCACCCTTTTCCGGGACAGGGGGGAGACAGATACGCAGTATTTT. This sequence joins TRBV27 and TRBJ2-3; 11 bases are a match to TRBD1. This CDR3 spans 16 amino acids. The V segment lost 10 bases and the J segment 3 bases; nucleotides outside the gene matches: 12. The germline gives CDR1 MNHEY, CDR2 SMNVEV (reference sequence).

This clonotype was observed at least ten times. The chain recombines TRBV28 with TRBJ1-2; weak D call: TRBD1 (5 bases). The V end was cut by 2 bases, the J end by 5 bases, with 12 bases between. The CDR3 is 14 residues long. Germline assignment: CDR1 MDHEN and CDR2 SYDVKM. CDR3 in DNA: TGTGCCAGCAGTTTAACCGGGACGGGGTATGGCTACACCTTC. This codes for CASSLTGTGYGYTF.

CDR3 in amino acids: CASSSREENYGYTF. CDR3 in DNA: TGTGCCAGCAGTTCCCGCGAGGAGAACTATGGCTACACCTTC. The chain joins TRBV12-3 or TRBV12-4 to TRBJ1-2; D uncertain. The CDR3 has 14 amino acids. Trimming cost V 4 bases and J 2 bases, with 11 bases left between them.

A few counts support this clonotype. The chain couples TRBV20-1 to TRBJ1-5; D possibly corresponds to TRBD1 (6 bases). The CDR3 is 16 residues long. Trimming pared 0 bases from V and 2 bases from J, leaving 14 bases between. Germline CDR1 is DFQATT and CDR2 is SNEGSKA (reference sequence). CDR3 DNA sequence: TGCAGTGCTAGAGATAAGTACAGGGCGGGCAATCAGCCCCAGCATTTT. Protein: CSARDKYRAGNQPQHF.

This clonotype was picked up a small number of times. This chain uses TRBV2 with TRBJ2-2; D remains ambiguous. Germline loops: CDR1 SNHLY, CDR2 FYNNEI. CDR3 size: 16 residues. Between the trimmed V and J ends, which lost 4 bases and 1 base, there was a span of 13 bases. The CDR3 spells CASSVLKLRNTGELFF. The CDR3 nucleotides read TGTGCCAGCAGTGTCCTTAAACTTCGGAACACCGGGGAGCTGTTTTTT.

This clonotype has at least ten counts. In DNA form, the CDR3 reads TGTGCCAGCTCAGAGTCAGGATCTAACTATGGCTACACCTTC. Its translation: CASSESGSNYGYTF. This chain joins TRBV6-1 and TRBJ1-2, with no clear D. Deletions cut 8 bases from V and 0 bases from J, with 13 bases between. The CDR3 spans 14 residues. CDR1 and CDR2 from the germline V gene are MNHNS and SASEGT.

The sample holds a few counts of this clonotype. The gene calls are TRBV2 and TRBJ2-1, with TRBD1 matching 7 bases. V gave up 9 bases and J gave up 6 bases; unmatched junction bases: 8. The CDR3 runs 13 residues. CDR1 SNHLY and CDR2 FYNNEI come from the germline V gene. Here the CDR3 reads CASTTGLGNEQFF. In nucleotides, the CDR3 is TGTGCCAGTACGACAGGGCTGGGCAATGAGCAGTTCTTC.

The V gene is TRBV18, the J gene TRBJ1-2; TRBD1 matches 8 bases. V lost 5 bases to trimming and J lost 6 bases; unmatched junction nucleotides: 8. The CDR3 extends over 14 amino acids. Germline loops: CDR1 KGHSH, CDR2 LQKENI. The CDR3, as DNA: TGTGCCAGCTCAATTTCAGGGGGCGAGGATGGCTACACCTTC. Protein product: CASSISGGEDGYTF.

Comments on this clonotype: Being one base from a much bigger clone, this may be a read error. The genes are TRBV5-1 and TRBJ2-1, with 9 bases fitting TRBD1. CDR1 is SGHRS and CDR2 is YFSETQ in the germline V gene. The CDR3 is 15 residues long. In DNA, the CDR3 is TGCGCCAGCAGCTTGACAGGGGGCAGATACAATGGGCAGTTCTTC. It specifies CASSLTGGRYNGQFF.

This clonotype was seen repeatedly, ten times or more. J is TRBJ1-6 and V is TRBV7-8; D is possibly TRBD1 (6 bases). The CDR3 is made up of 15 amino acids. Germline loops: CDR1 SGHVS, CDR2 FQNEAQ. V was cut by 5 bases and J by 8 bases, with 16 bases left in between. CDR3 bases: TGTGCCAGCAGCCTCCGGGGGGGGGGCGATTCACCCCTCCACTTT. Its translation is CASSLRGGGDSPLHF.

The CDR3 protein is CASSLTGTVNQPQHF. The CDR3 DNA reads as TGTGCCAGCAGCCTAACCGGGACAGTCAATCAGCCCCAGCATTTT. The V call is TRBV3-1, the J call TRBJ1-5, with 7 bases that match TRBD1. CDR1 is LGHDT and CDR2 is YNNKEL in the germline V gene (reference sequence). V trimming: 4 bases; J trimming: 3 bases; junction bases outside the gene matches: 6. CDR3 length: 15 residues.